Presented here are 21 T cell receptor beta chains from one specimen sequenced in a study of Ad26.COV2.S vaccination and SARS-CoV-2 variants. Treatment: around 19 received Ad26.COV2.S at low or high dose, single or two shots; about 5 received placebo; per-sample allocation not given. Samples were taken on day 63 after the first vaccine or placebo injection. Clones were read by immunoSEQ multiplex PCR, and TCRdb kept only the in-frame ones, dropping some. The table has roughly 680,000 clones, about 90% seen once. The material was peripheral blood, obtained in a trial of Ad26.COV2.S vaccine versus placebo. These receptors were collected from a person aged 18-60 years who received the Ad26.COV2.S COVID-19 vaccine or a placebo.

This clone was picked up a small number of times. The rearrangement uses TRBV11-1 and TRBJ1-5; D not certain. This CDR3 has 15 residues. Germline CDR1 SGHAT, CDR2 FQDESV (reference sequence). V was clipped by 1 base and J by 5 bases, with 12 bases between them. CDR3: CASSLGSPRHQPQHF. In DNA, the CDR3 is TGTGCCAGCAGCTTAGGTAGTCCCCGACATCAGCCCCAGCATTTT.

The chain uses TRBV19 and TRBJ2-2, with D unresolved. The CDR3 extends over 14 amino acids. V lost 2 bases and J lost 6, with 10 bases in between. Germline assignment: CDR1 LNHDA and CDR2 SQIVND (reference sequence). Here the CDR3 reads CASSISQEAGELFF. CDR3 sequence (DNA): TGTGCCAGTAGTATATCGCAGGAAGCCGGGGAGCTGTTTTTT.

The chain carries TRBV25-1 and TRBJ2-1; possible D gene TRBD2, 5 bases. This CDR3 is built from 14 residues. The V end was cut by 4 bases, the J end by 7 bases, with 14 bases between. From germline, CDR1 is MGHDK and CDR2 SYGVNS. CDR3 coding DNA: TGTGCCAGCAGTGGTAGGGAGCAATGGAATGAGCAGTTCTTC. This translates into CASSGREQWNEQFF.

The rearrangement joins TRBV5-6 to TRBJ2-7, with no clear D. Germline CDR1 reads SGHDT; CDR2 reads YYEEEE. Trimming took off 1 base at V and 7 bases at J, with 6 bases between the two ends. The CDR3 contains 11 residues. This CDR3 is CASSLSREQYF. CDR3 nucleotide sequence: TGTGCCAGCAGCTTGAGTAGGGAGCAGTACTTC. Filled out from reference TRBV5-6 and TRBJ2-7, the complete variable domain reads DAGVTQSPTHLIKTRGQQVTLRCSPKSGHDTVSWYQQALGQGPQFIFQYYEEEERQRGNFPDRFSGHQFPNYSSELNVNALLLGDSALYLCASSLSREQYFGPGTRLTVT.

The chain joins TRBV6-5 to TRBJ2-4; D unclear. V dropped 0 bases and J dropped 2 bases, with 11 bases sitting between them. CDR1 and CDR2 from the germline V gene are MNHEY and SVGAGI. The CDR3 has 16 residues. The DNA for the CDR3 is TGTGCCAGCAGTTACTCGATAGGAACATCCAAAAACATTCAGTACTTC. Protein: CASSYSIGTSKNIQYF.

V and J are TRBV18 and TRBJ1-5; maybe TRBD1 (6 bases). The CDR3 is made up of 14 amino acids. Deletions cut 4 bases from V and 3 bases from J, with 10 bases between. CDR1 is KGHSH, CDR2 LQKENI, per germline. The CDR3 loop is CASSQTGPNQPQHF. CDR3 DNA sequence: TGTGCCAGCTCACAGACAGGACCCAATCAGCCCCAGCATTTT. The whole variable domain, remainder taken from reference TRBV18 and TRBJ1-5, is NAGVMQNPRHLVRRRGQEARLRCSPMKGHSHVYWYRQLPEEGLKFMVYLQKENIIDESGMPKERFSAEFPKEGPSILRIQQVVRGDSAAYFCASSQTGPNQPQHFGDGTRLSIL.

The CDR3 protein is CASSPRPSGPNTGELFF. The CDR3 region has the DNA TGCGCCAGCAGCCCGCGCCCTAGCGGACCGAACACCGGGGAGCTGTTTTTT. V gene TRBV5-1 combines with J gene TRBJ2-2; 7 bases are a match to TRBD2. The germline V gene has CDR1 SGHRS and CDR2 YFSETQ. Germline trimming cut 4 bases from V and 0 bases from J; bases unmatched to any gene: 9. There are 17 residues in the CDR3.

V usage is TRBV27 and J usage is TRBJ1-1; a weak D match, TRBD1 (5 bases). The CDR3 is made up of 16 amino acids. The germline CDR1 and CDR2 sequences are MNHEY and SMNVEV (reference sequence). V was cut by 2 bases and J by 0 bases, with 13 bases left in between. The CDR3 DNA sequence: TGTGCCAGCAGTTTAAATGTCGGGGCCATGAACACTGAAGCTTTCTTT. Protein product: CASSLNVGAMNTEAFF.

V gene TRBV13 combines with J gene TRBJ1-4, with 7 bases aligning to TRBD1. Trimming removed 5 bases from V and 10 bases from J; junction bases left unmatched: 7. The germline CDR1 and CDR2 sequences are PRHDT and FYEKMQ (reference sequence). The CDR3 sequence is 13 residues long. The CDR3 reads CASSLDRAGKLFF. CDR3 nucleotides: TGTGCCAGCAGCCTAGACAGGGCAGGAAAACTGTTTTTT.

The V and J genes are TRBV5-1 and TRBJ2-7, with TRBD1 matching 7 bases. Trimming cost V 3 bases and J 3 bases; bases outside gene matches: 6. From germline, CDR1 is SGHRS and CDR2 YFSETQ. The CDR3 covers 14 residues. The CDR3 is CASSWMGQSYEQYF. The CDR3 region has the DNA TGCGCCAGCAGCTGGATGGGACAGAGCTACGAGCAGTACTTC.

This clone was seen only a few times. CDR3 sequence (DNA): TGTGCCAGCAGTGCCGGGAGGCCAGTCGCTTTCTTT. It yields the protein CASSAGRPVAFF. The chain carries TRBV2 and TRBJ1-1; D is ambiguous. Trimming stripped 4 bases from V and 11 bases from J, with 14 bases between. Per the germline V gene, CDR1 is SNHLY and CDR2 is FYNNEI. The CDR3 is 12 residues long.

This clone has just a few counts. The chain is built from TRBV6-5 and TRBJ1-5; no clear D. The CDR3 contains 13 residues. Per germline, CDR1 MNHEY and CDR2 SVGAGI. Between the trimmed V and J ends, which lost 5 bases and 4 bases, there was a span of 9 bases. The CDR3 coding sequence is TGTGCCAGCAGTAAGATGGGAAATCAGCCCCAGCATTTT. It is translated as CASSKMGNQPQHF.

CDR3 bases: TGTGCAAGTCGCCGCGGGACTAGCGGCTACAATGAGCAGTTCTTC. Its protein product is CASRRGTSGYNEQFF. The V and J genes are TRBV12-2 and TRBJ2-1; the table gives TRBD2 as D, unverified against the DNA. TRBV12-2 has pseudogene status. The CDR3 is made up of 15 amino acids.

The rearrangement uses TRBV7-2 and TRBJ2-1; TRBD2 matches at 11 bases. Germline CDR1 reads SGHTA; CDR2 reads FQGNSA. This CDR3 is 17 amino acids long. V shed 2 bases and J 5 bases; nucleotides not matched to a gene: 8. Here the CDR3 reads CASSLSPLAGVNNEQFF. CDR3 coding DNA: TGTGCCAGCAGCTTAAGCCCACTAGCGGGAGTAAACAATGAGCAGTTCTTC.

The chain is built from TRBV6-5 and TRBJ1-1; 8 bases agree with TRBD1. Germline CDR1 and CDR2: MNHEY and SVGAGI. With V trimmed by 6 bases and J by 3 bases, 6 bases remained unmatched. This CDR3 region has 14 residues. CDR3 DNA: TGTGCCAGCAGACGACCGGGACAGGACACTGAAGCTTTCTTT. Translation: CASRRPGQDTEAFF.

CDR3 sequence: CASSSLTGAGNTIYF. The CDR3 DNA is TGTGCCAGCAGTTCACTGACAGGGGCTGGAAACACCATATATTTT. V gene TRBV27 combines with J gene TRBJ1-3, with 8 bases aligning to TRBD1. Trimming cost V 4 bases and J 2 bases; bases outside gene matches: 4. The CDR3 runs 15 residues. Germline values: CDR1 MNHEY, CDR2 SMNVEV (reference sequence).

The rearrangement joins TRBV6-5 to TRBJ2-1; TRBD1 agrees at 7 bases. V shed 4 bases, J shed 3 bases, and the junction held 3 bases outside the gene matches. CDR1 is MNHEY, CDR2 SVGAGI, per germline. The CDR3 totals 14 residues. The CDR3 sequence: CASSSRTGYNEQFF. CDR3 DNA sequence: TGTGCCAGCAGTTCCCGGACAGGCTACAATGAGCAGTTCTTC.

The gene calls are TRBV29-1 and TRBJ2-1; 12 bases are a match to TRBD2. V lost 4 bases, J lost 8 bases, and 3 bases stayed unmatched. This CDR3 has 13 amino acids. Germline V gene sequence: CDR1 SQVTM, CDR2 ANQGSEA. The CDR3 DNA sequence: TGCAGCGTTGGACTAGCGGGAGTCCATGAGCAGTTCTTC. Protein sequence: CSVGLAGVHEQFF.

This chain links TRBV5-4 with TRBJ1-1; D may be TRBD1 (6 bases). The CDR3 covers 15 residues. V shed 3 bases and J shed 6 bases, with 18 bases lying between them. Per the germline V gene, CDR1 is SGHNT and CDR2 is YYREEE (reference sequence). This chain's CDR3 is CASSSPRTETPEAFF. DNA of the CDR3: TGTGCCAGCAGCTCCCCGCGGACAGAAACGCCTGAAGCTTTCTTT.

V gene TRBV20-1 combines with J gene TRBJ2-7; D gene uncertain. Per the germline V gene, CDR1 is DFQATT and CDR2 is SNEGSKA (reference sequence). V lost 3 bases, J lost 2 bases, and 8 bases lay in between. The CDR3 covers 12 residues. For the CDR3, the DNA is TGCAGTGCTAGTGGGGAAACCTACGAGCAGTACTTC. Protein: CSASGETYEQYF.

The rearrangement uses TRBV4-1 and TRBJ2-2, with 11 bases lining up with TRBD2. The germline V gene encodes CDR1 MGHRA and CDR2 YSYEKL. The trim removed 0 bases at V and 4 bases at J, leaving 13 bases unmatched. The CDR3 runs 20 residues. CDR3: CASSQEPHLAGGRITGELFF. The CDR3, as DNA: TGCGCCAGCAGCCAAGAACCCCACTTAGCGGGGGGGCGGATCACCGGGGAGCTGTTTTTT.